This TCR beta chain was recorded in a study of Ad26.COV2.S vaccination and SARS-CoV-2 variants. Profiling relied on immunoSEQ multiplex PCR, and the TCRdb table lists in-frame clones only, not all of them. This table holds about 350,000 clones, 92% found once. V shed 0 bases, J shed 4 bases, and the junction held 7 bases outside the gene matches. This CDR3 spans 17 amino acids. Germline V gives CDR1 SGDLS, CDR2 YYNGEE. This chain connects TRBV9 to TRBJ1-2; 12 bases match TRBD1. The specimen was peripheral blood, collected after recovery from COVID-19. The origin of this receptor is a human donor who had recovered from COVID-19. CDR3 loop: CASSVGDRGRGTYGYTF. The CDR3 region has the DNA TGTGCCAGCAGCGTAGGGGACAGGGGGCGCGGAACCTATGGCTACACCTTC. Looking up the rest from reference TRBV9 and TRBJ1-2 gives the full variable domain: DSGVTQTPKHLITATGQRVTLRCSPRSGDLSVYWYQQSLDQGLQFLIQYYNGEERAKGNILERFSAQQFPDLHSELNLSSLELGDSALYFCASSVGDRGRGTYGYTFGSGTRLTVV.